Presented here are 23 T cell receptor beta chains from one specimen sequenced in a study of cytomegalovirus exposure and HLA in healthy donors. It was with 60 Vbeta and 13 Jbeta primers that the PCR ran. Assay used: immunoSEQ multiplex PCR; TCRdb lists only in-frame clones, some missing. The sample records about 120,000 clones, over 60% being singletons. The sample consisted of PBMCs. These receptor sequences come from a woman aged 40-49 years in good health and CMV-seropositive.

In its sample, this clone was seen a few times. V and J are TRBV7-2 and TRBJ1-6, with unresolved D. Trimming took 2 bases from V and 6 from J, leaving 8 bases between them. Per germline, CDR1 SGHTA and CDR2 FQGNSA. The CDR3 spans 14 residues. CDR3 DNA sequence: TGTGCCAGCAGCTTATTTTTCCTTAATTCACCCCTCCACTTT. Amino acids: CASSLFFLNSPLHF.

This clone was recorded a few times. The J gene is TRBJ2-1, the V gene TRBV5-6; the match to TRBD2 covers 7 bases. The CDR3 is made up of 12 amino acids. Germline V gene lookup returns CDR1 SGHDT and CDR2 YYEEEE. V gave up 9 bases and J gave up 8 bases; unmatched junction bases: 8. The CDR3 nucleotides are TGTGCCACCGGCCTAGCGGCCGATGAGCAGTTCTTC. It translates to CATGLAADEQFF.

The chain uses TRBV27 and TRBJ2-3; 14 positions agree with TRBD2. The CDR3 loop spans 19 amino acids. The V segment lost 2 bases and the J segment 2 bases; nucleotides outside the gene matches: 9. Germline CDR1 reads MNHEY; CDR2 reads SMNVEV (reference sequence). The CDR3 bases are TGTGCCAGCAGTTTAAAGGGACTAGCGGGGGTCGGATCCACAGATACGCAGTATTTT. It is translated as CASSLKGLAGVGSTDTQYF.

This clone was observed a few times. The chain recombines TRBV19 with TRBJ1-1, with TRBD1 as a possible D gene (5 bases). This CDR3 is built from 15 residues. Trimming removed 5 bases at V and 1 base at J, with 14 bases between. The V gene's germline CDR1 is LNHDA and CDR2 SQIVND (reference sequence). The CDR3 spells CASSLLRGENTEAFF. The CDR3 region has the DNA TGTGCCAGTAGTTTATTACGGGGGGAGAACACTGAAGCTTTCTTT.

The sample holds a few counts of this clone. This rearrangement joins TRBV7-2 to TRBJ2-3; 8 bases match TRBD2. Germline CDR1 is SGHTA and CDR2 is FQGNSA. The CDR3 runs to 14 residues. Trimming took 3 bases from V and 3 from J; bases not matched to a gene: 2. CDR3 amino acids: CASSLGLGTDTQYF. In nucleotides, the CDR3 is TGTGCCAGCAGCTTGGGACTAGGGACAGATACGCAGTATTTT.

In its sample, this clone was seen once. V gene TRBV4-2 combines with J gene TRBJ2-3; 12 positions match TRBD2. CDR3 size: 16 residues. Looked up from germline, CDR1 is LGHNA and CDR2 is YNFKEQ. V shed 5 bases, J shed 5 bases, and the junction held 8 bases outside the gene matches. Here the CDR3 reads CASSTLPGLAGDTQYF. The CDR3 coding sequence is TGTGCCAGCAGCACTCTCCCGGGACTAGCGGGAGATACGCAGTATTTT.

V gene TRBV4-1 combines with J gene TRBJ1-2; 8 bases line up with TRBD1. Germline CDR1 MGHRA, CDR2 YSYEKL. The CDR3 contains 15 residues. J lost 3 bases, V lost 4 bases, and 7 bases had no gene match. The CDR3 reads CASSLSGQADYGYTF. DNA of the CDR3: TGCGCCAGCAGCCTATCGGGACAGGCGGACTATGGCTACACCTTC.

Only a few counts were recorded for this clone. The chain couples TRBV2 to TRBJ1-1; 7 nucleotides align to TRBD1. This CDR3 comprises 13 residues. Germline V gene sequence: CDR1 SNHLY, CDR2 FYNNEI. V shed 6 bases and J 0 bases; nucleotides not matched to a gene: 1. The CDR3 DNA sequence: TGTGCCAGCAGGACAGGGATGAACACTGAAGCTTTCTTT. This translates into CASRTGMNTEAFF.

The gene calls are TRBV5-6 and TRBJ2-3, with 7 nucleotides matching TRBD1. J was trimmed by 2 bases and V by 4 bases; bases with no gene match: 7. Germline CDR1 is SGHDT and CDR2 is YYEEEE. The CDR3 consists of 15 residues. The CDR3 here is CASSIGQALTDTQYF. In DNA, the CDR3 is TGTGCCAGCAGCATAGGACAGGCGCTCACAGATACGCAGTATTTT.

The chain is built from TRBV10-3 and TRBJ2-2; D is unclear. There are 12 residues in the CDR3. Germline CDR1 ENHRY, CDR2 SYGVKD. The V end was cut by 6 bases, the J end by 4 bases, with 6 bases between. DNA for the CDR3: TGTGCCATCAGACAGCTCACCGGGGAGCTGTTTTTT. It translates to CAIRQLTGELFF.

For the CDR3, the DNA is TGTGCCAGCCACAGGGGATACGAGCAGTACTTC. It specifies CASHRGYEQYF. V gene TRBV27 combines with J gene TRBJ2-7; 7 bases agree with TRBD1. This CDR3 has 11 amino acids. Per the germline V gene, CDR1 is MNHEY and CDR2 is SMNVEV (reference sequence). Trimming cost V 8 bases and J 4 bases; bases outside gene matches: 2.

The chain combines TRBV5-8 with TRBJ2-5; the D gene is possibly TRBD1 (6 bases). The J call is uncertain, as TRBJ2-7 better fits the DNA end. Germline CDR1 is SGHTS and CDR2 is YDEGEE. This CDR3 has 14 residues. The CDR3 region has the DNA TGTGCCAGCAGTCTGGACAGAATGTACTACGAGCAGTACTTC. This gives the protein CASSLDRMYYEQYF.

This chain links TRBV12-5 with TRBJ1-2, with 11 bases matching TRBD1. Germline V gene sequence: CDR1 LGHNT, CDR2 FRNRAP. The CDR3 contains 15 residues. Trimming at V came to 4 bases and at J to 4 bases, leaving 5 bases not matched to a gene. CDR3 residues: CASGSGTGGGYGYTF. The CDR3 DNA reads TGTGCTAGTGGTTCCGGGACAGGGGGTGGCTATGGCTACACCTTC.

This clone has more than one count but fewer than ten. The gene calls are TRBV7-2 and TRBJ2-5, with 7 positions matching TRBD1. Germline assignment: CDR1 SGHTA and CDR2 FQGNSA. Unmatched junction bases numbered 4, after V lost 5 bases and J lost 1 base. CDR3 length: 14 residues. The CDR3 region is CASSRGTVQETQYF. CDR3 nucleotides: TGTGCCAGCAGCCGAGGGACAGTCCAAGAGACCCAGTACTTC. The whole variable domain, filled in from reference TRBV7-2 and TRBJ2-5, reads GAGVSQSPSNKVTEKGKDVELRCDPISGHTALYWYRQSLGQGLEFLIYFQGNSAPDKSGLPSDRFSAERTGGSVSTLTIQRTQQEDSAVYLCASSRGTVQETQYFGPGTRLLVL.

The chain links TRBV6-5 to TRBJ2-7, with 8 bases fitting TRBD1. The ends lost 6 bases at V and 5 bases at J; junction bases unmatched: 12. Germline V lookup: CDR1 MNHEY, CDR2 SVGAGI. The CDR3 is made up of 15 amino acids. DNA of the CDR3: TGTGCCAGCAGGAAAACCGGGACAGGAAACAACGAGCAGTACTTC. Protein sequence: CASRKTGTGNNEQYF.

The chain uses TRBV5-5 and TRBJ2-2; D gene uncertain. CDR1 SGHKS and CDR2 YYEKEE come from the germline V gene (reference sequence). The CDR3 covers 16 residues. The V gene lost 1 base and the J gene lost 0 bases, with 10 bases spanning the gap. CDR3 bases: TGTGCCAGCAGCTTGAAGCCAGGATCGAACACCGGGGAGCTGTTTTTT. This gives the protein CASSLKPGSNTGELFF. Using reference TRBV5-5 and TRBJ2-2 for the parts outside the CDR3, the full variable domain is DAGVTQSPTHLIKTRGQQVTLRCSPISGHKSVSWYQQVLGQGPQFIFQYYEKEERGRGNFPDRFSARQFPNYSSELNVNALLLGDSALYLCASSLKPGSNTGELFFGEGSRLTVL.

This clone was found once. V and J are TRBV1 and TRBJ1-6; the table's TRBD1 call for D was not verified on the DNA. TRBV1 is given as a pseudogene. The CDR3 sequence is 18 residues long. The CDR3 coding sequence is TGCACCAGCAGCCAAGTCTCGCGGGACAGGGGGGTGGGTTCACCCCTCCACTTT. Its protein is CTSSQVSRDRGVGSPLHF.

This clone occurred a few times. V usage is TRBV5-1 and J usage is TRBJ2-3, with 8 bases lining up with TRBD2. Looked up from germline, CDR1 is SGHRS and CDR2 is YFSETQ. The CDR3 is made up of 17 amino acids. V lost 5 bases to trimming and J lost 3 bases; unmatched junction nucleotides: 14. As DNA, the CDR3 is TGCGCCAGCAGTGCTTCGGGACTAGGTTCTGGGACAGATACGCAGTATTTT. Its protein product is CASSASGLGSGTDTQYF.

The CDR3 loop is CASSPSADTQYF. DNA of the CDR3: TGCGCCAGCAGCCCCAGCGCAGATACGCAGTATTTT. This sequence joins TRBV5-1 and TRBJ2-3; D is unresolved. Trimming removed 4 bases at V and 4 bases at J, with 7 bases between. CDR1 is SGHRS and CDR2 is YFSETQ in the germline V gene. This CDR3 is built from 12 residues.

The V and J genes are TRBV5-1 and TRBJ2-7; 8 nucleotides match TRBD1. V trimming: 0 bases; J trimming: 5 bases; junction bases outside the gene matches: 10. Germline CDR1 is SGHRS and CDR2 is YFSETQ. The CDR3 runs to 16 residues. CDR3 nucleotides: TGCGCCAGCAGCTTGGATCTCCCAGGGGGCTTCAACGAGCAGTACTTC. Its translation: CASSLDLPGGFNEQYF. Using reference TRBV5-1 and TRBJ2-7 for the parts outside the CDR3, the full variable domain is KAGVTQTPRYLIKTRGQQVTLSCSPISGHRSVSWYQQTPGQGLQFLFEYFSETQRNKGNFPGRFSGRQFSNSRSEMNVSTLELGDSALYLCASSLDLPGGFNEQYFGPGTRLTVT.

V gene TRBV10-3 combines with J gene TRBJ2-7; weak D call: TRBD1 (6 bases). Looked up from germline, CDR1 is ENHRY and CDR2 is SYGVKD. Trimming pared 6 bases from V and 0 bases from J, leaving 12 bases between. This CDR3 is built from 14 residues. CDR3 DNA: TGTGCCATCAGCCCGGGACAAACCTCCTACGAGCAGTACTTC. Amino acid sequence: CAISPGQTSYEQYF.

The rearrangement uses TRBV4-3 and TRBJ2-3; TRBD1 might be the D (6 bases). The CDR3 covers 15 residues. Germline V lookup: CDR1 LGHNA, CDR2 YSLEER. V was pared by 4 bases and J by 4 bases, with 15 bases between. CDR3: CASSLQGRSSDTQYF. The CDR3 DNA reads TGCGCCAGCAGCCTACAGGGACGCTCCTCAGATACGCAGTATTTT.

This clone was found once. The chain has TRBV29-1 and TRBJ1-1; D uncertain. CDR1 is SQVTM, CDR2 ANQGSEA, per germline. Trimming stripped 7 bases from V and 1 base from J, with 7 bases between. The CDR3 sequence is 11 residues long. The CDR3 nucleotides read TGCAGCGCCGAGAGGAACACTGAAGCTTTCTTT. Translation: CSAERNTEAFF.